The table lists the clone carrying this T cell receptor (beta chain) with a few counts. V dropped 7 bases and J dropped 1 base, with 13 bases sitting between them. Germline CDR1 is SEHNR and CDR2 is FQNEAQ (reference sequence). The CDR3 loop spans 14 amino acids. Authors' data handling: Amplification of reference gene primers was used by the study to estimate nucleated cell counts. Assay used: immunoSEQ multiplex PCR; TCRdb lists only in-frame clones, some missing. The D gene and trimming were derived from the DNA, and the V and J assignments and clone size from that table. The table has tens of thousands of clones, around 90% seen once. While infection was still active, Seattle patients were enrolled and then followed longitudinally. These data originate in a study of blood T cell repertoires in COVID-19. Overall study: Specimens from acute and convalescent COVID-19 originated in the United States, Italy and Spain. T cells, B-cell-depleted T cells, or PBMCs provided the cDNA or gDNA that served as material.

Input material: peripheral blood. This sequence originates from a man between 18 and 35 years old with COVID-19, enrolled during active disease. The chain has TRBV7-9 and TRBJ1-1, with D unclear. The CDR3 region has the DNA TGTGCCAGCACCCCTGGCGGAAAGAACACTGAAGCTTTCTTT. This translates into CASTPGGKNTEAFF.